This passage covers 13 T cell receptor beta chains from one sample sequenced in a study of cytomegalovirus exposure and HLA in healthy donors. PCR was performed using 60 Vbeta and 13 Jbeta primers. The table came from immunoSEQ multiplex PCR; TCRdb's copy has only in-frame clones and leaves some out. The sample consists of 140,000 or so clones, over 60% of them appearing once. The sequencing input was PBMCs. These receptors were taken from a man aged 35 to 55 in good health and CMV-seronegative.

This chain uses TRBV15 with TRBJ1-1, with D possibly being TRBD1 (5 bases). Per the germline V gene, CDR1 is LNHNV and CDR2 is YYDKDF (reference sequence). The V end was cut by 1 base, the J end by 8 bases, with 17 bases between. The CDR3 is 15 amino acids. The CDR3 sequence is CATSRGGTRLGEAFF. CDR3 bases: TGTGCCACCAGCAGAGGCGGGACTAGGTTAGGGGAAGCTTTCTTT.

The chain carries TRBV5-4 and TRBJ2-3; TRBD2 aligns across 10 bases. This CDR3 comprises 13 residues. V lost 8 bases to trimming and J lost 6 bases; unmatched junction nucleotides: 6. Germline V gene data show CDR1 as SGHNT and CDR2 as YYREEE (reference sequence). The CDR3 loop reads CASTLAGSDTQYF. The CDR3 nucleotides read TGTGCCAGTACACTAGCGGGGTCGGATACGCAGTATTTT.

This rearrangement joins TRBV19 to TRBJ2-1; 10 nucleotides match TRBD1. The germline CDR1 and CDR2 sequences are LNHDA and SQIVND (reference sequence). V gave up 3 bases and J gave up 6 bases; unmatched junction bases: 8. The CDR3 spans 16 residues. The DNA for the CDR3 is TGTGCCAGTAGTATTAGGGGACAGGGGATAGTCAATGAGCAGTTCTTC. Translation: CASSIRGQGIVNEQFF.

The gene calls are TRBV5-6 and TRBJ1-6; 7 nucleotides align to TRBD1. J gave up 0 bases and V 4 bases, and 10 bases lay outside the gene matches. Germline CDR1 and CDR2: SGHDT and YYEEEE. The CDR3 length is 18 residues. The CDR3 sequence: CASSPGDSRSSYNSPLHF. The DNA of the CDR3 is TGTGCCAGCAGCCCGGGGGACAGCCGTAGCTCCTATAATTCACCCCTCCACTTT.

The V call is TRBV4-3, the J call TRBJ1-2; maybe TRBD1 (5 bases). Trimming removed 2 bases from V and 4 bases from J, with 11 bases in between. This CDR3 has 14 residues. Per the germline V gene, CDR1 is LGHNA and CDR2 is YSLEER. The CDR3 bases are TGCGCCAGCAGCCAAAGGTCAGGGCTCTATGGCTACACCTTC. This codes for CASSQRSGLYGYTF.

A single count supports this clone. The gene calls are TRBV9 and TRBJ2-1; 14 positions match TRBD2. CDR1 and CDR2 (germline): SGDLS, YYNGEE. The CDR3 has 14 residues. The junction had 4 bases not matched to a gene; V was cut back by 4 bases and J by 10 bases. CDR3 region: CASSTGLAGGEQFF. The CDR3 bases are TGTGCCAGCAGCACCGGACTAGCGGGAGGCGAGCAGTTCTTC. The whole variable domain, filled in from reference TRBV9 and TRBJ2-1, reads DSGVTQTPKHLITATGQRVTLRCSPRSGDLSVYWYQQSLDQGLQFLIQYYNGEERAKGNILERFSAQQFPDLHSELNLSSLELGDSALYFCASSTGLAGGEQFFGPGTRLTVL.

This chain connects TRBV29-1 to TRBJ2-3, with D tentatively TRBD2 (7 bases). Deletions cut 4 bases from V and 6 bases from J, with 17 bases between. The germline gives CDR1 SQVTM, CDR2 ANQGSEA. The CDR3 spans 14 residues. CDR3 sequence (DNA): TGCAGCGTTGTGCGGGGGCCCGGCGCGGATACGCAGTATTTT. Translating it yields CSVVRGPGADTQYF.

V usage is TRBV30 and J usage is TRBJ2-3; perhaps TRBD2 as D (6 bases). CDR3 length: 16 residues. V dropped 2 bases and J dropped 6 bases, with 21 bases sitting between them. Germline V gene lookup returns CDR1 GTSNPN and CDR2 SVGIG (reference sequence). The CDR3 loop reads CAWSKDGTLTIDTQYF. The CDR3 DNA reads TGTGCCTGGAGTAAAGACGGGACTCTCACCATCGATACGCAGTATTTT.

The CDR3 reads CASSTGEYNTEAFF. For the CDR3, the DNA is TGTGCCAGTAGTACGGGGGAGTATAACACTGAAGCTTTCTTT. V usage is TRBV19 and J usage is TRBJ1-1; D perhaps matches TRBD1 (5 bases). Looked up from germline, CDR1 is LNHDA and CDR2 is SQIVND (reference sequence). The V and J ends lost 4 bases and 2 bases respectively, with 11 bases between them. The CDR3 loop spans 14 amino acids.

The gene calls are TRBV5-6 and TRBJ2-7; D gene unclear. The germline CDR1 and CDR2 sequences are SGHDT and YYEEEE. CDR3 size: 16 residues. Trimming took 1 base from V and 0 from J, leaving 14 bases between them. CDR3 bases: TGTGCCAGCAGCTTGATGGGCCCCGTAAGCTCCTACGAGCAGTACTTC. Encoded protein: CASSLMGPVSSYEQYF.

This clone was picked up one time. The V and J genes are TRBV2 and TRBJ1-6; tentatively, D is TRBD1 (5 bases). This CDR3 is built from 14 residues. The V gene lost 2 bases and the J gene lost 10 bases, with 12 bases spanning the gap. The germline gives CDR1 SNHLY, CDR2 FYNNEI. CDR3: CASSERGLFSPLHF. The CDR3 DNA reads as TGTGCCAGCAGTGAAAGGGGTTTGTTCTCACCCCTCCACTTT.

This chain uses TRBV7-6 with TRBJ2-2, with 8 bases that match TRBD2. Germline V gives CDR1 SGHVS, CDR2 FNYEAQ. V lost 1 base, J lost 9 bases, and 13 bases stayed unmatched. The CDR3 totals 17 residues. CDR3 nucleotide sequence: TGTGCCAGCAGCTTAGTTGGGCAGCGGGGGCTCTTTAGGGAGCTGTTTTTT. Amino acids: CASSLVGQRGLFRELFF. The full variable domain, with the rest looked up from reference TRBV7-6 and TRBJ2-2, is GAGVSQSPRYKVTKRGQDVALRCDPISGHVSLYWYRQALGQGPEFLTYFNYEAQQDKSGLPNDRFSAERPEGSISTLTIQRTEQRDSAMYRCASSLVGQRGLFRELFFGEGSRLTVL.

CDR3 residues: CASSRDRGQDQPQHF. In nucleotides, the CDR3 is TGTGCCAGTAGTAGGGACAGGGGGCAAGATCAGCCCCAGCATTTT. The chain links TRBV19 to TRBJ1-5, with TRBD1 matching 12 bases. The trim removed 4 bases at V and 5 bases at J, leaving 3 bases unmatched. Germline V gives CDR1 LNHDA, CDR2 SQIVND (reference sequence). The CDR3 totals 15 residues.